This T cell receptor beta chain was captured in a study of T cells in Graves' hyperthyroidism and ophthalmopathy. Background on the study: Before treatment of any kind, peripheral blood was taken at initial diagnosis.

Amplification of TCR beta CDR3 regions used RNA as the template. TCR CDR3 underwent first-round RT-PCR with the HTBI primer set. TCRdb ran MiXCR on the multiplex PCR reads and lists one entry per CDR3 protein. The table has around 490,000 distinct CDR3 sequences, less than 20% seen once. The study excluded patients with uncontrolled infection, other autoimmune disease, pregnancy or lactation. CDR3 size: 17 residues. V was pared by 4 bases and J by 1 base, with 13 bases of the junction left unmatched. The germline gives CDR1 DFQATT, CDR2 SNEGSKA (reference sequence). The rearrangement uses TRBV20-1 and TRBJ1-5; 7 bases agree with TRBD1. The sequencing sample was made of blood. The TCR was taken from a man aged 40-49 years with Graves' ophthalmopathy. CDR3 DNA sequence: TGCAGTGCTATCGCCTCCACAGGGGAATTAAGCAATCAGCCCCAGCATTTT. It is translated as CSAIASTGELSNQPQHF.